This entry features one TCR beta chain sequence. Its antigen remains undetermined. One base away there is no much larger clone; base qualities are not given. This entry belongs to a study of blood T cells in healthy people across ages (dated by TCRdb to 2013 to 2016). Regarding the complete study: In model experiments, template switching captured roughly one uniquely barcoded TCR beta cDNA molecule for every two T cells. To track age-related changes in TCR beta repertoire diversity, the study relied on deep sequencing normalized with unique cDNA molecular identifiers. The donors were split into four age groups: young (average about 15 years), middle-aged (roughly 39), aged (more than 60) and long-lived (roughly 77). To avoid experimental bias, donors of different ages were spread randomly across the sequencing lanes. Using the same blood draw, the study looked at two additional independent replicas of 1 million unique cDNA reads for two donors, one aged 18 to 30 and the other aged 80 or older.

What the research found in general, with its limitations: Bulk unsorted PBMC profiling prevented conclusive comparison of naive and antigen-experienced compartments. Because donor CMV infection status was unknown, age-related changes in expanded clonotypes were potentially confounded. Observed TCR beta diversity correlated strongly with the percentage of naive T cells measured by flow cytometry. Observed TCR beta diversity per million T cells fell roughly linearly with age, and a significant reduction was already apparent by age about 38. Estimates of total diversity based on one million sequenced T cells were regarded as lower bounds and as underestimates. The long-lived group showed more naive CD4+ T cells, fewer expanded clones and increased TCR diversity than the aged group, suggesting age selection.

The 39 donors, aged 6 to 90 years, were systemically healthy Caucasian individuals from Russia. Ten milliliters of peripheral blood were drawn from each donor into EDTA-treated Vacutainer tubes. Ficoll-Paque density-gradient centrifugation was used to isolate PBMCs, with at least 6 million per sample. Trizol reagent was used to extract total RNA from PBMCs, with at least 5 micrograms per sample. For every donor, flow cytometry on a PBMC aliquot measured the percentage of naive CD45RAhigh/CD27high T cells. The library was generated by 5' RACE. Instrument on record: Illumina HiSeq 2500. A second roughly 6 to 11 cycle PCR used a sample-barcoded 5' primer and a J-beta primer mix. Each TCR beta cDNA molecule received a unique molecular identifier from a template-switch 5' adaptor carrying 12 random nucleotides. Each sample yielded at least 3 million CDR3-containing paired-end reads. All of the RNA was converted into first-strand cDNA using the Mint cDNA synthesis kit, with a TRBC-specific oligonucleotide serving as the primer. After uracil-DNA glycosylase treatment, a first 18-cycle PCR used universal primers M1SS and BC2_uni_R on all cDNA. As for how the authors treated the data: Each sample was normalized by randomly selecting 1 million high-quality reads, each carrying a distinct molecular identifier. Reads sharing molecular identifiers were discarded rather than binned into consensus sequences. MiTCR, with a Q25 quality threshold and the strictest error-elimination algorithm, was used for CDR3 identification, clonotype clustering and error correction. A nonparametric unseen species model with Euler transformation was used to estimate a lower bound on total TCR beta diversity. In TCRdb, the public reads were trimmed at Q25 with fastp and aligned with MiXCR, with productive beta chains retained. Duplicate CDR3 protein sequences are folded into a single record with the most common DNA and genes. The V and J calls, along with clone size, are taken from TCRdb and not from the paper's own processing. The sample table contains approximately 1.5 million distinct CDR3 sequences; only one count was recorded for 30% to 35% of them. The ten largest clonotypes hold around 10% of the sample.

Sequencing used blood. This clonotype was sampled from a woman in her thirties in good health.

The DNA sequence is as follows: TGTGCCACCAGCAGAGATAACCGGGGGGGGTATGAGCAGTTCTTC. It codes for CATSRDNRGGYEQFF. Recombination joined TRBV15 with TRBJ2-1; TRBD2 agrees with 8 junctional bases. Inclusive of the bounding cysteine and phenylalanine, the CDR3 is 15 residues long. The entry retains the CDR3 DNA only, 45 bases that are in frame from base 1. From the germline V gene (reference sequence), CDR1 is LNHNV and CDR2 is YYDKDF. Clipping removes 0 bases from V and 8 bases from J, with 6 as the unmatched junction base count.